One sample yielded the 12 T cell receptor beta chains listed below, sequenced in a study of type 1 regulatory T cells. Via MiXCR, TCRdb re-called the reads, giving one row per CDR3 protein. The sample has over 90,000 distinct CDR3 sequences; around a third are singletons. The source material was CD4+ T cells, either the whole sample or a sorted fraction (not recorded which). These receptors came from a human donor in good health.

The V call is TRBV18, the J call TRBJ2-5, with TRBD2 as a possible D gene (5 bases). The germline V gene encodes CDR1 KGHSH and CDR2 LQKENI. V was cut by 3 bases and J by 5 bases, with 10 bases left in between. The CDR3 runs to 13 residues. The CDR3 DNA follows: TGTGCCAGCTCACCGGGAGCTAGCGAGACCCAGTACTTC. This encodes CASSPGASETQYF.

This chain connects TRBV10-3 to TRBJ1-3, with TRBD1 matching over 7 bases. CDR3 size: 17 residues. V lost 0 bases and J lost 1; bases outside the gene matches: 6. Looked up from germline, CDR1 is ENHRY and CDR2 is SYGVKD. CDR3 protein: CAISESETGLSGNTIYF. Written as DNA, the CDR3 is TGTGCCATCAGTGAGTCCGAGACAGGGCTGTCTGGAAACACCATATATTTT.

The chain carries TRBV7-2 and TRBJ2-3; D is unresolved. The CDR3 covers 13 residues. The germline V gene encodes CDR1 SGHTA and CDR2 FQGNSA. Trimming cost V 5 bases and J 2 bases, with 8 bases left between them. CDR3 amino acids: CASSPQATDTQYF. The CDR3, as DNA: TGTGCCAGCAGCCCCCAGGCCACAGATACGCAGTATTTT.

This clonotype was found once. The chain joins TRBV20-1 to TRBJ2-1; TRBD2 matches at 10 bases. CDR1 and CDR2 (germline): DFQATT, SNEGSKA (reference sequence). V shed 1 base and J 7 bases; nucleotides not matched to a gene: 7. CDR3 size: 15 residues. CDR3 sequence (DNA): TGCAGTGCTAGAGTTTCAAGCGGGAGGGGGAATGAGCAGTTCTTC. Its translation: CSARVSSGRGNEQFF.

The V and J genes are TRBV6-1 and TRBJ1-1; the match to TRBD1 covers 7 bases. Germline V gives CDR1 MNHNS, CDR2 SASEGT. CDR3 length equals 13 residues. V shed 11 bases, J shed 3 bases, and the junction held 9 bases outside the gene matches. CDR3 coding DNA: TGTGCCGGCGTGGGACAGCAGGACACTGAAGCTTTCTTT. This sequence encodes CAGVGQQDTEAFF.

Only a few counts were recorded for this clonotype. DNA of the CDR3: TGTGCCAGCAGTTACCTCTGGATGACTAGCGGGAGTACCTACGAGCAGTACTTC. Translation: CASSYLWMTSGSTYEQYF. The genes are TRBV6-5 and TRBJ2-7; 12 bases agree with TRBD2. Germline V gene sequence: CDR1 MNHEY, CDR2 SVGAGI. V lost 2 bases and J lost 2; bases outside the gene matches: 10. The CDR3 contains 18 residues.

This clonotype occurred a few times. The rearrangement uses TRBV12-3 or TRBV12-4 and TRBJ2-1, with 10 positions matching TRBD1. V was pared by 6 bases and J by 4 bases, with 6 bases of the junction left unmatched. The CDR3 runs 15 residues. The CDR3 DNA is TGTGCCAGCAGGAGGACAGGGGGTCGGTACAATGAGCAGTTCTTC. This gives the protein CASRRTGGRYNEQFF.

This clonotype has more than one count but fewer than ten. The V call is TRBV4-3, the J call TRBJ2-3; 7 bases are a match to TRBD1. CDR1 is LGHNA and CDR2 is YSLEER in the germline V gene. Trimming cost V 6 bases and J 0 bases; bases outside gene matches: 12. The CDR3 length is 17 residues. The chain's CDR3 is CASSRSLTGASTDTQYF. The CDR3 DNA reads as TGCGCCAGCAGTCGAAGCCTCACAGGGGCAAGCACAGATACGCAGTATTTT.

This clonotype was seen only a few times. The CDR3 is CASRPGPRVRTRYTF. For the CDR3, the DNA is TGTGCCAGCAGACCGGGACCCCGTGTCCGCACACGGTACACCTTC. The chain combines TRBV7-2 with TRBJ1-2; maybe TRBD1 (5 bases). Between the trimmed V and J ends, which lost 6 bases and 11 bases, there was a span of 25 bases. Germline CDR1 and CDR2: SGHTA and FQGNSA. CDR3 length: 15 residues.

This clonotype was seen more than once but under ten times. The chain joins TRBV2 to TRBJ2-2; 8 nucleotides match TRBD2. The CDR3 has 14 residues. The germline CDR1 and CDR2 sequences are SNHLY and FYNNEI. V gave up 7 bases and J gave up 1 base; unmatched junction bases: 2. CDR3 residues: CASNREGNTGELFF. The CDR3 DNA is TGTGCCAGCAACCGGGAGGGGAACACCGGGGAGCTGTTTTTT.

This sequence joins TRBV9 and TRBJ2-3; D is unresolved. The CDR3 consists of 16 residues. Germline V gives CDR1 SGDLS, CDR2 YYNGEE. V was clipped by 5 bases and J by 1 base, with 17 bases between them. CDR3 protein: CASSYEGRVGTDTQYF. CDR3 coding DNA: TGTGCCAGCAGTTACGAAGGAAGGGTCGGCACAGATACGCAGTATTTT. Full variable domain (outside the CDR3, taken from reference TRBV9 and TRBJ2-3): DSGVTQTPKHLITATGQRVTLRCSPRSGDLSVYWYQQSLDQGLQFLIQYYNGEERAKGNILERFSAQQFPDLHSELNLSSLELGDSALYFCASSYEGRVGTDTQYFGPGTRLTVL.

V gene TRBV20-1 combines with J gene TRBJ1-1; TRBD1 is a possible D gene (5 bases). Germline CDR1 reads DFQATT; CDR2 reads SNEGSKA (reference sequence). The CDR3 covers 12 residues. In nucleotides, the CDR3 is TGCACCACGTCGGGGGATAACACTGAAGCTTTCTTT. Translating it yields CTTSGDNTEAFF.